This T cell receptor beta chain was documented in a study of T cell repertoires in ileal Crohn's disease. The repertoire was sequenced with immunoSEQ multiplex PCR; TCRdb's copy has only in-frame clones and lacks some. The sample has 6,000 or so clones, about 95% seen once. The V and J ends lost 2 bases and 4 bases, in that order; junction bases with no gene match: 5. This CDR3 has 15 amino acids. CDR1 and CDR2 from the germline V gene are SGHDT and YYEEEE. V and J are TRBV5-6 and TRBJ1-2, with TRBD1 matching over 10 bases. This receptor was obtained from an adult with Crohn's disease. The sample consisted of ileal tissue. The CDR3 DNA reads as TGTGCCAGCAGCTTTGTGGGACAGGGGATCTATGGCTACACCTTC. It specifies CASSFVGQGIYGYTF.